These T cell receptor beta chains were read from a single sample in a study of beta chain features in type 1 diabetes. Data came from immunoSEQ multiplex PCR; TCRdb stores just in-frame clones and leaves some out. The table records some 640,000 clones, over 11% of them present only once. Input material: naive CD4+ T cells from blood. The source is a man aged 18-30 years with type 1 diabetes. CDR3s include the opening cysteine and the closing phenylalanine or tryptophan. A D gene is named only where the DNA matches it firmly. Size tells how often a clone was seen (once, few, many) or the class of an expanded clone, and some rows leave it out.

V gene	clone size	D gene	J gene	CDR3 protein	CDR3 DNA
TRBV20-1	few	-	TRBJ2-1	CSARFYNEQFF	TGCAGTGCTAGGTTCTACAATGAGCAGTTCTTC
TRBV30	-	-	TRBJ1-3	CAWTRGSGNTIYF	TGTGCCTGGACCAGGGGCTCTGGAAACACCATATATTTT
TRBV5-4	few	-	TRBJ1-1	CASSRDVAEAFF	TGTGCCAGCAGCCGAGATGTGGCTGAAGCTTTCTTT
TRBV28	-	-	TRBJ2-7	CASSLFSAGSFF	TGTGCCAGCAGTTTATTTTCGGCAGGGTCGTTCTTC
TRBV28	few	TRBD1	TRBJ1-6	CASSPDRGYNSPLHF	TGTGCCAGCAGTCCCGACAGGGGATATAATTCACCCCTCCACTTT
TRBV5-1	-	TRBD1	TRBJ1-5	CASSLDGTGKGFNQPQHF	TGCGCCAGCAGCTTGGATGGGACAGGGAAGGGATTCAATCAGCCCCAGCATTTT
TRBV5-1	few	-	TRBJ2-1	CASSWGSNNEQFF	TGCGCCAGCAGCTGGGGGTCGAACAATGAGCAGTTCTTC
TRBV28	few	-	TRBJ2-7	CASSSQGGTEQYF	TGTGCCAGCAGTTCCCAAGGAGGGACGGAGCAGTACTTC
TRBV10-2	few	-	TRBJ1-2	CASSESISMADYYGYTF	TGCGCCAGCAGTGAGTCGATCTCAATGGCGGACTACTATGGCTACACCTTC
TRBV19	-	-	TRBJ2-3	CASSPDGGTSTDTQYF	TGTGCCAGTAGTCCCGATGGGGGGACTAGCACAGATACGCAGTATTTT
TRBV4-3	-	TRBD2	TRBJ2-2	CASSQPAATSGGVAGELFF	TGCGCCAGCAGCCAACCTGCCGCGACTAGCGGGGGTGTAGCCGGGGAGCTGTTTTTT
TRBV7-9	-	-	TRBJ2-5	CASSSGTVQETQYF	TGTGCCAGCAGTTCCGGGACTGTCCAAGAGACCCAGTACTTC
TRBV29-1	-	-	TRBJ1-1	CSVEDPGAEAFF	TGCAGCGTTGAAGATCCGGGTGCTGAAGCTTTCTTT
TRBV6-5	once	-	TRBJ1-3	CASRVIFGNTIYF	TGTGCCAGCAGGGTAATCTTTGGAAACACCATATATTTT
TRBV7-6	-	-	TRBJ1-5	CASSLDRYSNQPQHF	TGTGCCAGCAGCTTAGACAGATATAGCAATCAGCCCCAGCATTTT
TRBV7-9	-	-	TRBJ1-2	CASSLDRKNYGYTF	TGTGCCAGCAGCTTAGACAGGAAAAACTATGGCTACACCTTC
TRBV7-9	few	-	TRBJ2-7	CASSSQGYEQYF	TGTGCCAGCAGCTCTCAGGGATACGAGCAGTACTTC
TRBV28	-	TRBD1	TRBJ2-1	CASRSQGVGQFF	TGTGCCAGCAGGAGCCAGGGGGTCGGGCAGTTCTTC
TRBV18	few	-	TRBJ2-7	CASSPPNAYGAEQYF	TGTGCCAGCTCACCACCGAACGCATATGGGGCCGAGCAGTACTTC
TRBV4-3	-	-	TRBJ2-7	CASSQDPRGVGEQYF	TGCGCCAGCAGCCAAGATCCCAGGGGGGTGGGTGAGCAGTACTTC
TRBV20-1	few	-	TRBJ2-1	CSARFNNEQFF	TGCAGTGCTAGATTTAACAATGAGCAGTTCTTC
TRBV6-5	-	TRBD1	TRBJ2-3	CASSFLQGASTDTQYF	TGTGCCAGCAGTTTCCTACAGGGGGCGAGCACAGATACGCAGTATTTT
TRBV5-1	-	-	TRBJ1-2	CASRQLNYGYTF	TGCGCCAGCAGACAATTAAACTATGGCTACACCTTC
TRBV10-3	few	-	TRBJ2-6	CAISDRGRSGANVLTF	TGTGCCATCAGTGATCGGGGCCGCTCTGGGGCCAACGTCCTGACTTTC
TRBV20-1	few	TRBD1	TRBJ1-2	CSARHRGGYTF	TGCAGTGCTAGGCACAGGGGTGGCTACACCTTC
TRBV15	-	-	TRBJ1-2	CATSRENRNYGYTF	TGTGCCACCAGCAGAGAGAACAGGAACTATGGCTACACCTTC
TRBV7-9	-	-	TRBJ1-1	CASSLNVPPNTEAFF	TGTGCCAGCAGCCTGAATGTCCCACCGAACACTGAAGCTTTCTTT
TRBV28	-	TRBD2	TRBJ2-1	CASSLGAGGAYNEQFF	TGTGCCAGCAGCCTCGGAGCGGGGGGCGCCTACAATGAGCAGTTCTTC
TRBV18	few	TRBD2	TRBJ2-7	CASSLERGYEQYF	TGTGCCAGCTCACTGGAGCGGGGTTACGAGCAGTACTTC
TRBV7-2	few	-	TRBJ1-4	CASSLDSEPQEKLFF	TGTGCCAGCAGCCTGGACAGCGAGCCTCAAGAAAAACTGTTTTTT
TRBV19	-	-	TRBJ2-7	CASSIDRGRPSYEQYF	TGTGCCAGTAGTATAGATCGCGGACGGCCCTCCTACGAGCAGTACTTC
TRBV30	few	-	TRBJ2-7	CAWSLETGYVQYF	TGTGCCTGGAGTTTGGAGACGGGATATGTGCAGTACTTC
TRBV6-1	-	-	TRBJ2-2	CASRRTDGELFF	TGTGCCAGCAGAAGGACAGACGGGGAGCTGTTTTTT
TRBV7-7	few	-	TRBJ1-5	CASSSGENQPQHF	TGTGCTAGCAGCTCAGGGGAGAATCAGCCCCAGCATTTT
TRBV20-1	few	TRBD1	TRBJ2-4	CSAIAGGIQYF	TGCAGTGCTATTGCAGGGGGCATTCAGTACTTC
TRBV7-2	few	-	TRBJ2-3	CASSLAGGATDTQYF	TGTGCCAGCAGCTTAGCGGGCGGGGCAACAGATACGCAGTATTTT